This T cell receptor beta chain was documented in a study of CD8+ T cells in alopecia areata. This clone was found a few times. The germline V and J ends were trimmed by 6 bases and 3 bases, with 8 bases remaining between them. The CDR3 extends over 13 amino acids. CDR1 is SEHNR, CDR2 FQNEAQ, per germline (reference sequence). In alopecia areata patients, both lesional scalp punch biopsies and peripheral blood were collected. Following extraction, RNA underwent reverse transcription to cDNA, which served as the sequencing template. Clones were read by immunoSEQ multiplex PCR, and TCRdb kept only the in-frame ones, dropping some. Of 220,000 or so clones listed, 50% to 70% were seen once; the top ten hold around 0.44%.

The starting material was CD4+ T cells sorted from blood, obtained at week 0. The TCR sequence derives from a human donor with alopecia areata. V usage is TRBV7-9 and J usage is TRBJ1-4; weak D call: TRBD1 (5 bases). The CDR3 here is CASRTASNEKLFF. The CDR3, as DNA: TGTGCCAGCAGGACAGCTTCTAATGAAAAACTGTTTTTT.